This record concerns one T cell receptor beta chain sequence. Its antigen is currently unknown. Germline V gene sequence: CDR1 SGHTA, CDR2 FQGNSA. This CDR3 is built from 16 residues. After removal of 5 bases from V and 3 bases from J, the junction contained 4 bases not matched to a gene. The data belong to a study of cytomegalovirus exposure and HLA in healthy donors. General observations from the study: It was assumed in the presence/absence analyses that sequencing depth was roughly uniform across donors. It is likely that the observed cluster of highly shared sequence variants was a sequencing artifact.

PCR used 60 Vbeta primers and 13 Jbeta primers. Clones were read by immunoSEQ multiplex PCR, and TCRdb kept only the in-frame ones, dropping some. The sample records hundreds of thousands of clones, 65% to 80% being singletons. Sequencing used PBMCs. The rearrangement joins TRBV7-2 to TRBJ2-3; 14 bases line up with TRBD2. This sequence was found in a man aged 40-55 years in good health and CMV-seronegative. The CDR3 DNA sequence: TGTGCCAGCAGCCGGACTAGCGGGGGGCTTACAGATACGCAGTATTTT. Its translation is CASSRTSGGLTDTQYF.